This T cell receptor (beta chain) was found in a study of tumor-infiltrating lymphocytes in primary liver carcinoma. In the study overall: Men as well as women, aged 30 to 69 years, made up the patients.

Starting material of 400 to 600 ng total RNA yielded TCR beta cDNA via a constant-region primer. Three nested multiplex PCR rounds of slightly modified ARM-PCR generated TCR beta libraries. Forward primers for TRBV1-TRBV30 and a C-beta reverse primer served the first two PCR rounds, at about 10 cycles each. TCRdb fed the multiplex PCR reads into MiXCR, producing one record per CDR3 protein. Of approximately 37,000 distinct CDR3 sequences listed, more than 60% are singletons. Co-extraction of RNA and DNA was performed on 20-30 mg of unsorted bulk tissue. The CDR3 totals 12 residues. Germline CDR1 SGHAT, CDR2 FQNNGV. The V gene lost 6 bases and the J gene lost 2 bases, with 8 bases spanning the gap.

The sequenced material came from tumor-adjacent normal liver tissue. The origin of this receptor is a man aged 40-49 years with primary liver carcinoma and hepatitis B virus infection. The chain links TRBV11-2 to TRBJ2-7; D might be TRBD2 (5 bases). The CDR3 nucleotides read TGTGCCAGCAGGCCCGGGGCCTACGAGCAGTACTTC. Its protein is CASRPGAYEQYF.